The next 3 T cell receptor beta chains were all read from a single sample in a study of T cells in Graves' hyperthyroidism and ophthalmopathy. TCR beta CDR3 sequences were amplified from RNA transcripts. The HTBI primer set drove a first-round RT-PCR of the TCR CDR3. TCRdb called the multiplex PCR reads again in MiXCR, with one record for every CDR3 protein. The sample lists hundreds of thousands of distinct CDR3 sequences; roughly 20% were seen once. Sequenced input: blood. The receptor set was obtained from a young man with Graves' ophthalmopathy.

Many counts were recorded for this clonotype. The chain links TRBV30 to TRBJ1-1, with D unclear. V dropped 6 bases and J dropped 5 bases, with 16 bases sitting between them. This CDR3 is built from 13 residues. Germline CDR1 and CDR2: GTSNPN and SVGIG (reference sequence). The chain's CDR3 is CACRTGSGTEAFF. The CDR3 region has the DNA TGTGCCTGCCGTACGGGTTCTGGAACTGAAGCTTTCTTT.

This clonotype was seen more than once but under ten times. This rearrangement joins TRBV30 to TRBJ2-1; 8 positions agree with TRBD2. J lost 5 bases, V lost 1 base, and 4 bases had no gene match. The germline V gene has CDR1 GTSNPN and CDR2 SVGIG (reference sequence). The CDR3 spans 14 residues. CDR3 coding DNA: TGTGCCTGGAGTGGAGTAGCGGGGCACAATGAGCAGTTCTTC. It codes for CAWSGVAGHNEQFF.

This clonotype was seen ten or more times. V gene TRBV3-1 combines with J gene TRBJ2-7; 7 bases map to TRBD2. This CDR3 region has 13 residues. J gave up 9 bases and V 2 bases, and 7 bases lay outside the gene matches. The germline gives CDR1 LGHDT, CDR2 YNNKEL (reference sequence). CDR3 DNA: TGTGCCAGCAGCCAACGCGGGGGTCTCGGGCAGTACTTC. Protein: CASSQRGGLGQYF.